This paragraph covers one T cell receptor (beta chain) sequence. The sample comes from a study of blood T cell repertoires in COVID-19. V lost 4 bases, J lost 6 bases, and 3 bases stayed unmatched. In germline, CDR1 is WNHNN, CDR2 SYGVQD (reference sequence). The CDR3 length is 13 residues. TCRdb's copy holds only in-frame clones and misses some; the assay was immunoSEQ multiplex PCR. The data hold approximately 130,000 clones, with around three quarters observed a single time. Sequencing input: peripheral blood. The gene calls are TRBV10-1 and TRBJ2-1; 7 bases are a match to TRBD2. The TCR originated in a human donor in a cohort sampled during active COVID-19. CDR3 sequence (DNA): TGCGCCAGCAGTGCGGGGGGAGGCAATGAGCAGTTCTTC. It is translated as CASSAGGGNEQFF.